This T cell receptor beta chain appears in the sequencing data of a study of blood T cell repertoires in COVID-19. V was shortened by 5 bases and J by 0 bases, with 12 bases between the two germline ends. From germline, CDR1 is SEHNR and CDR2 FQNEAQ (reference sequence). This CDR3 is built from 15 residues. How the authors handled the data: By means of reference gene primer amplification, nucleated cell counts were estimated. Method: immunoSEQ multiplex PCR; TCRdb's copy keeps in-frame clones and lacks some. The DNA gave D and trimming, while V, J and clone size come from that table. The table has some 270,000 clones, roughly 90% seen once.

Sequenced sample: peripheral blood. The V call is TRBV7-9, the J call TRBJ2-3; D may be TRBD2 (6 bases). The clonotype was recovered from a man aged 50-60 years with acute or convalescent COVID-19. DNA for the CDR3: TGTGCCAGCAGCCGACCGGGGGTAAGCACAGATACGCAGTATTTT. Translating it yields CASSRPGVSTDTQYF.